A selection of T cell receptor beta chains follows, all from one sample in a study of human T cells and chemical hapten exposure. A single record per CDR3 protein comes from TCRdb applying MiXCR to the RACE reads. Of some 180,000 distinct CDR3 sequences listed, around 20% are singletons. The sequences come from whole blood, collected in connection with sensitization to the hapten diphenylcyclopropenone (DPC). These receptors all stem from a woman aged 45 to 65 with alopecia areata. Some clones in this sample may be carry-over from other donors' samples. The CDR3 runs from the conserved cysteine through the conserved F or W. D genes are given only for firm matches. Size is stated for part of the rows, as once, few or many counts, or as a class when the clone is expanded.

V gene	J gene	D gene	clone size	CDR3 DNA	CDR3 protein
TRBV29-1	TRBJ1-3	NA	NA	TGCAGCGTTGGAGGAGGGGCTGGAAACACCATATATTTT	CSVGGGAGNTIYF
TRBV29-1	TRBJ1-2	NA	NA	TGCAGCGTTGATCCAGGGAACTATGGCTACACCTTC	CSVDPGNYGYTF
TRBV29-1	TRBJ2-5	NA	few	TGCAGCGTTGTGGACTCGTCAAGATCGACCCAGTACTTC	CSVVDSSRSTQYF
TRBV6-1	TRBJ2-7	NA	NA	TGTGCCAGCAGTGAAGCCTGGGTGAAAAACGAGCAGTACTTC	CASSEAWVKNEQYF
TRBV27	TRBJ1-1	NA	few	TGTGCCAGCCTGAATTTGGGGGGGCCAGGAGTTGAAGCTTTCTTT	CASLNLGGPGVEAFF
TRBV6-1	TRBJ1-1	NA	few	TGTGCCAGCAGTGTAACAGGGATCGCCACTGAAGCTTTCTTT	CASSVTGIATEAFF
TRBV27	TRBJ2-7	NA	NA	TGTGCCAGCAGGGGGAGGGTCACAGGGAACTACGAGCAGTACTTC	CASRGRVTGNYEQYF
TRBV10-3	TRBJ1-5	TRBD1	NA	TGTGCCATCAGTGAGACGGGACAGGGGGTCCTCCAGCCCCAGCATTTT	CAISETGQGVLQPQHF
TRBV27	TRBJ1-6	NA	NA	TGTGCCAGCAGGAGACTGGACACCTATAATTCACCCCTCCACTTT	CASRRLDTYNSPLHF
TRBV20-1	TRBJ2-1	NA	few	TGCAGTGCTAATCGCCCCTCCGGAGGCAATGAGCAGTTCTTC	CSANRPSGGNEQFF
TRBV6-5	TRBJ2-1	TRBD2	few	TGTGCCAGCAGCCGCACTGAGCGGGAGTTGTTCTTC	CASSRTERELFF
TRBV28	TRBJ1-6	TRBD1	NA	TGTGCCAGCAGCAGAGCGAGACAGGGAGTCAGTTCACCCCTCCACTTT	CASSRARQGVSSPLHF
TRBV29-1	TRBJ1-5	NA	NA	TGCAGCGTGGGTGACAGAAACAATCAGCCCCAGCATTTT	CSVGDRNNQPQHF
TRBV20-1	TRBJ1-2	TRBD1	NA	TGCAGTGCCAAGACAGGGGGCGGGGATGGCTACACCTTC	CSAKTGGGDGYTF
TRBV30	TRBJ2-1	TRBD2	NA	TGTGCCTGGAGTTCTTATTTTTTAGGGGGGACTAGTAGTACGAATGAGCAGTTCTTC	CAWSSYFLGGTSSTNEQFF
TRBV20-1	TRBJ2-3	NA	few	TGCAGTGCTAGGAACCCAGGCACAGATACGCAGTATTTT	CSARNPGTDTQYF
TRBV18	TRBJ2-7	TRBD1	NA	TGTGCCAGCTCACCTTCGATTCCGGGACAGGGGGGCTACGAGCAGTACTTC	CASSPSIPGQGGYEQYF
TRBV2	TRBJ2-6	NA	few	TGTGCCAGCAGCTCGGATTCTGGGGCCAACGTCCTGACTTTC	CASSSDSGANVLTF
TRBV20-1	TRBJ2-1	TRBD1	NA	TGCAGTGCTAGAGCCCTACAGGGGTCCTACAATGAGCAGTTCTTC	CSARALQGSYNEQFF
TRBV12-5	TRBJ2-1	NA	NA	TGTGCTAGTGGTTTGGGCCGGAGCTCCTACAATGAGCAGTTCTTC	CASGLGRSSYNEQFF
TRBV12-3/TRBV12-4	TRBJ2-1	TRBD2	NA	TGTGCCAGCAGTTTGATCGGGAGGGAGGGGCAGTTCTTC	CASSLIGREGQFF
TRBV20-1	TRBJ2-3	NA	few	TGCAGTGCTAGGGACGCCCTAGGGTATCCGCAGTATTTT	CSARDALGYPQYF
TRBV11-2	TRBJ2-2	TRBD2	few	TGTGCCAGCAGCTTGTCGCTAGCGGGAGGTACCGGGGAGCTGTTTTTT	CASSLSLAGGTGELFF
TRBV20-1	TRBJ2-7	NA	NA	TGCAGTGCTAGAGGGGAGACGGCGGGCTACGAGCAGTACTTC	CSARGETAGYEQYF
TRBV12-3/TRBV12-4	TRBJ2-7	NA	once	TGTGCCAGCAGTTTCGCAGCCAGCTACGAGCAGTACTTC	CASSFAASYEQYF
TRBV20-1	TRBJ1-2	NA	NA	TGCAGTGCTAGAGATGCCAGGGGTCGTGGCACTGGCTACACCTTC	CSARDARGRGTGYTF
TRBV5-6	TRBJ2-1	TRBD2	NA	TGTGCCAGCAGTCCTTTCGGTCTAGCGGGAGTGGGTAATGAGCAGTTCTTC	CASSPFGLAGVGNEQFF
TRBV15	TRBJ2-1	TRBD2	few	TGTGCCACCAGCAGAGATCTCGGCGGGAGCAATGAGCAGTTCTTC	CATSRDLGGSNEQFF
TRBV27	TRBJ1-5	NA	few	TGTGCCAGCAGTGATACTAGCAATCAGCCCCAGCATTTT	CASSDTSNQPQHF
TRBV7-6	TRBJ2-5	TRBD2	NA	TGTGCCAGCAGCTCCTCGGCCGGGACTAGGAAAGAGACCCAGTACTTC	CASSSSAGTRKETQYF
TRBV5-1	TRBJ1-4	NA	few	TGCGCCAGCAGCTCCCTCTTCGGACAGCCGAATGAAAAACTGTTTTTT	CASSSLFGQPNEKLFF
TRBV10-2	TRBJ1-1	TRBD1	few	TGCGCCAGCAGCTTACTCCGGACAGGGACAGGTACTGAAGCTTTCTTT	CASSLLRTGTGTEAFF
TRBV20-1	TRBJ2-5	NA	few	TGCAGTGCCCCCCCACGACAGAGGGGGGACCAGTACTTC	CSAPPRQRGDQYF
TRBV2	TRBJ2-1	NA	few	TGTGCCATCTCGACAAGGGGTCGGAGTAGCGGAACCCCCCTCCAGTTCTTC	CAISTRGRSSGTPLQFF
TRBV20-1	TRBJ1-1	NA	few	TGCAGTGCCCCATCAGCGATCTTATCGAGCGCTGAAGCTTTCTTT	CSAPSAILSSAEAFF
TRBV18	TRBJ2-1	TRBD2	NA	TGTGCCAGCCAGGTACTAGCGGGGGAGCAGTTCTTC	CASQVLAGEQFF
TRBV20-1	TRBJ1-2	NA	NA	TGCAGTGCTAGAGTCAGGGCCTTTGGCTACACCTTC	CSARVRAFGYTF
TRBV20-1	TRBJ2-7	NA	few	TGCAGTGCTAGAGGGGGGGCGAGCTCCTACGAGCAGTACTTC	CSARGGASSYEQYF
TRBV28	TRBJ2-1	TRBD2	NA	TGTGCCAGCAGTTTATTATCTAGCGGGAAAGATGAGCAGTTCTTC	CASSLLSSGKDEQFF
TRBV20-1	TRBJ2-2	TRBD2	few	TGCAGTGCGGTACTAGCGGGAGGGGCCGGGGAGCTGTTTTTT	CSAVLAGGAGELFF
TRBV11-2	TRBJ2-3	NA	once	TGTGCCAGCAGCTTAGTCAGGGGGGCAGGCACAGATACGCAGTATTTT	CASSLVRGAGTDTQYF
TRBV7-2	TRBJ2-3	NA	NA	TGTGCCAGCAGCTCGGGACCCATCTCCTCAGATACGCAGTATTTT	CASSSGPISSDTQYF
TRBV5-1	TRBJ1-6	TRBD1	NA	TGCGCCAGCAGCTTCGACAGGGAGAATTCACCCCTCCACTTT	CASSFDRENSPLHF
TRBV11-2	TRBJ2-2	NA	NA	TGTGCCAGCAGCTTAGTTGGCGGGCTCACGAACACCGGGGAGCTGTTTTTT	CASSLVGGLTNTGELFF
TRBV29-1	TRBJ2-1	TRBD2	few	TGCAGCGTTGCGACTAGCGGCCCTGCCGCCTACAATGAGCAGTTCTTC	CSVATSGPAAYNEQFF
TRBV5-1	TRBJ1-2	TRBD1	few	TGCGCCAGCAGCTTGTTACAGGGGGACTATGGCTACACCTTC	CASSLLQGDYGYTF
TRBV12-3/TRBV12-4	TRBJ1-5	TRBD1	few	TGTGCCAGCAGCCCGGGACAGCACAATCAGCCCCAGCATTTT	CASSPGQHNQPQHF
TRBV9	TRBJ2-3	NA	NA	TGTGCCAGCAGCGTAGAAGTGGGAGTCTCAGATACGCAGTATTTT	CASSVEVGVSDTQYF
TRBV6-2/TRBV6-3	TRBJ1-3	NA	NA	TGTGCCAGCAGCCCGTGGAACACCATATATTTT	CASSPWNTIYF